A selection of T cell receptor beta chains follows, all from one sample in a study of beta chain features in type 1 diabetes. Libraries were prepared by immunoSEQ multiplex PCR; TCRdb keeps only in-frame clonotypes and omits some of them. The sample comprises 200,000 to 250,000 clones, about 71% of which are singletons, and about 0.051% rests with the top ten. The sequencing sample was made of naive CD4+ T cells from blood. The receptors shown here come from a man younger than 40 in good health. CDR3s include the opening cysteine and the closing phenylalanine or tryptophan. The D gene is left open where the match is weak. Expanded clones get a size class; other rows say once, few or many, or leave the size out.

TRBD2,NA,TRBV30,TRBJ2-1,CAWTGLALQRNEQFF,TGTGCCTGGACGGGACTAGCGCTCCAGCGGAATGAGCAGTTCTTC
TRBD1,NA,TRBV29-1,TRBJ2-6,CSVAATGAGANVLTF,TGCAGCGTTGCGGCTACAGGGGCGGGGGCCAACGTCCTGACTTTC
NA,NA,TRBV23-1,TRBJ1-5,CASTGAPSNQPQHF,TGCGCCAGCACAGGGGCACCCAGCAATCAGCCCCAGCATTTT
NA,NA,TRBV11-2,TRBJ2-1,CASSSTEFSSYNEQFF,TGTGCCAGCAGCTCGACGGAGTTTAGCTCCTACAATGAGCAGTTCTTC
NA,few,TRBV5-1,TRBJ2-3,CASSLGPASTDTQYF,TGCGCCAGCAGCTTGGGTCCAGCAAGCACAGATACGCAGTATTTT
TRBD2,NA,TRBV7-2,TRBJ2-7,CASSLGLAGVDEQYF,TGTGCCAGCAGTTTGGGACTAGCGGGAGTCGACGAGCAGTACTTC
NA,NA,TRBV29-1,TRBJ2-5,CSVEGIYQETQYF,TGCAGCGTTGAGGGCATCTACCAAGAGACCCAGTACTTC
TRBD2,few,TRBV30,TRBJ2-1,CAWSPQRGNNEQFF,TGTGCCTGGAGTCCCCAGCGGGGGAACAATGAGCAGTTCTTC
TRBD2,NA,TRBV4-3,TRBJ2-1,CASSHLAGRGTNEQFF,TGCGCCAGCAGCCACCTAGCGGGAAGGGGAACCAATGAGCAGTTCTTC
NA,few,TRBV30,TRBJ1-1,CAWSVGINTEAFF,TGTGCCTGGAGTGTTGGGATCAACACTGAAGCTTTCTTT
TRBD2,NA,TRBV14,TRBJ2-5,CASSPSGLEETQYF,TGTGCCAGCAGCCCATCAGGACTAGAGGAGACCCAGTACTTC
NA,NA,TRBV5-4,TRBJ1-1,CASRPDSMNTEAFF,TGTGCCAGCAGACCCGACAGCATGAACACTGAAGCTTTCTTT
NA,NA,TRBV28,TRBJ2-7,CASRVSTSYEQYF,TGTGCCAGCCGAGTTAGCACCTCCTACGAGCAGTACTTC
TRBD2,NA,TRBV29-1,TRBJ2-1,CSVEDRTLAGGYNEQFF,TGCAGCGTTGAAGATAGGACACTAGCGGGGGGCTACAATGAGCAGTTCTTC
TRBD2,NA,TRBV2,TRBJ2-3,CASSARGREGLDTQYF,TGTGCCAGCAGTGCCCGTGGGCGGGAGGGCCTAGATACGCAGTATTTT
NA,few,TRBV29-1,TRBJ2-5,CSVREPETQYF,TGCAGCGTTCGGGAGCCAGAGACCCAGTACTTC